This TCR beta chain was observed in a study of identical twins. From the 5' RACE reads, TCRdb called clonotypes with MiXCR, one entry per CDR3 protein. The sample holds roughly 500,000 distinct CDR3 sequences, 20% to 25% seen once. CDR1 and CDR2 from the germline V gene are LGHDT and YNNKEL (reference sequence). V shed 5 bases, J shed 1 base, and the junction held 4 bases outside the gene matches. This CDR3 has 16 amino acids. The same data also contributed to another study, on T cells expressing NK-cell markers.

Specimen: CD4+ T cells sorted from blood. The receptor comes from a woman aged 18-35 years in good health. This chain uses TRBV3-1 with TRBJ2-3; 12 bases match TRBD2. Here the CDR3 DNA reads TGTGCCAGCAGCGTACTAGCGGGAGGCGGCACAGATACGCAGTATTTT. The encoded protein is CASSVLAGGGTDTQYF.